This is a list of T cell receptor beta chains from one sample in a study of cytomegalovirus exposure and HLA in healthy donors. Sequencing used immunoSEQ multiplex PCR; TCRdb keeps in-frame clones, though not all of them. Seen here are around 250,000 clones, 85% to 90% observed once, and the top ten hold 0.35% to 0.45%. The sample taken for sequencing was PBMCs. The receptors here all came from a woman aged 18-29 years in good health and CMV-seronegative. CDR3s include the opening cysteine and the closing phenylalanine or tryptophan. D genes are given only for firm matches. Clone size is stated in some rows and not others, as once, few, many or a class when expanded.

clone size,J gene,D gene,V gene,CDR3 DNA,CDR3 protein
-,TRBJ2-1,TRBD1,TRBV5-1,TGCGCCAGCAGCTGGGGGACAGGGTACAATGAGCAGTTCTTC,CASSWGTGYNEQFF
-,TRBJ2-7,TRBD1,TRBV5-1,TGCGCCAGCAGCTTCAGACAGGGGGCGACAAACTCCTACGAGCAGTACTTC,CASSFRQGATNSYEQYF
-,TRBJ2-6,TRBD1,TRBV28,TGTGCCAGCAGGGGACAGGGCAGCTTCTCTGGGGCCAACGTCCTGACTTTC,CASRGQGSFSGANVLTF
-,TRBJ2-1,TRBD2,TRBV4-1,TGCGCCAGCAGCCAAGATAGCGGGGGGGCCTACAATGAGCAGTTCTTC,CASSQDSGGAYNEQFF
-,TRBJ1-3,-,TRBV6-5,TGTGCCAGCAGCCCACAGGGACCGGCTGGAAACACCATATATTTT,CASSPQGPAGNTIYF
-,TRBJ1-6,-,TRBV5-4,TGTGCCAGCAGCCTCGTCGACAGGCGTAATTCACCCCTCCACTTT,CASSLVDRRNSPLHF
-,TRBJ1-1,-,TRBV4-1,TGCGCCAGCAGCCAAGAGCCAGGACAGAACACTGAAGCTTTCTTT,CASSQEPGQNTEAFF
-,TRBJ2-3,TRBD1,TRBV5-1,TGCGCCAGCAGCTGGGGACAGGGGGCTCCAGATACGCAGTATTTT,CASSWGQGAPDTQYF
-,TRBJ1-5,-,TRBV28,TGTGCCAGCAGTGGACCGGGGAATCAGCCCCAGCATTTT,CASSGPGNQPQHF
-,TRBJ2-7,TRBD1,TRBV19,TGTGCCAGTAGTGAAACGGGACAGATTCCCTACGAGCAGTACTTC,CASSETGQIPYEQYF
-,TRBJ2-3,-,TRBV27,TGTGCCAGCAGCCTCGAGGATACGCAGTATTTT,CASSLEDTQYF
few,TRBJ2-1,-,TRBV29-1,TGCAGCTGCGGGGACTACAATGAGCAGTTCTTC,CSCGDYNEQFF
-,TRBJ2-1,TRBD2,TRBV4-1,TGCGCCAGCAGCCCGGAAGAAGCGGGGATCGATGAGCAGTTCTTC,CASSPEEAGIDEQFF
-,TRBJ1-1,TRBD1,TRBV2,TGTGCCAGCAGAAGACAGGGCGCGTTTGCCACTGAAGCTTTCTTT,CASRRQGAFATEAFF
-,TRBJ1-2,-,TRBV9,TGTGCCAGCAGCTCAATACAGATCTCCTATGGCTACACCTTC,CASSSIQISYGYTF
-,TRBJ1-3,-,TRBV6-5,TGTGCCAGCAGTTCTAGACGCCCCCTCGGAAACACCATATATTTT,CASSSRRPLGNTIYF
-,TRBJ2-7,-,TRBV30,TGTGCCTGGACCAGGGGTGGCGAGCAGTACTTC,CAWTRGGEQYF
-,TRBJ2-1,-,TRBV6-5,TGTGCCAGCAGTTCCCGAAGGCTAGCTGGGAATGAGCAGTTCTTC,CASSSRRLAGNEQFF
-,TRBJ2-2,TRBD2,TRBV6-5,TGTGCCAGCAGTTACCGAGCGGGGGGAATCACCGGGGAGCTGTTTTTT,CASSYRAGGITGELFF
-,TRBJ2-5,-,TRBV27,TGTGCCAGCAGTTTATCGTCTGTAAAAGAGACCCAGTACTTC,CASSLSSVKETQYF
-,TRBJ2-1,-,TRBV6-5,TGTGCCAGCAGTTACTCGATAGGGGTGGTCTACAATGAGCAGTTCTTC,CASSYSIGVVYNEQFF
-,TRBJ2-2,TRBD1,TRBV6-1,TGTGCCAGCAGTCGGGACAGCCCGAACACCGGGGAGCTGTTTTTT,CASSRDSPNTGELFF
-,TRBJ2-2,TRBD1,TRBV27,TGTGCCAGCAGTTTAAGGGGGACAGCCACCGGGGAGCTGTTTTTT,CASSLRGTATGELFF
-,TRBJ2-2,-,TRBV6-4,TGTGCCAGCAGGCAGGGGCCCGGGGAGCTGTTTTTT,CASRQGPGELFF
-,TRBJ1-2,TRBD1,TRBV5-1,TGCGCCAGCCGGCCCGGGACAGGGGGCGACTATGGCTACACCTTC,CASRPGTGGDYGYTF
-,TRBJ1-3,TRBD1,TRBV7-2,TGTGCCAGCAGCCCCGGGACAGGGATGGGGGACACCATATATTTT,CASSPGTGMGDTIYF
few,TRBJ2-3,-,TRBV7-8,TGTGCCAGCCGCAAAGCGGATACGCAGTATTTT,CASRKADTQYF
-,TRBJ1-1,TRBD1,TRBV15,TGTGCCACCAGCGCCGCTGGGGACAGCTTGAACACTGAAGCTTTCTTT,CATSAAGDSLNTEAFF
-,TRBJ1-2,TRBD1,TRBV10-3,TGTGCCATCAGCGAAAGACAGGGATATGGCTACACCTTC,CAISERQGYGYTF
-,TRBJ2-7,-,TRBV4-3,TGCGCCAGCAGCCAAGACGCAACCACGGCAGGTAGCTACGAGCAGTACTTC,CASSQDATTAGSYEQYF